This is a list of T cell receptor beta chains from one sample in a study of T cell repertoires in cytomegalovirus infection. TCRdb reprocessed the reads with MiXCR, giving one entry per CDR3 protein. The sample shows about 300,000 distinct CDR3 sequences, roughly a tenth of them seen only once. Sequencing was performed on PBMCs. The receptors were sampled from a human donor in good health (CMV status not recorded). Some clones in this sample may be carry-over from other donors' samples. CDR3s include the opening cysteine and the closing phenylalanine or tryptophan. Fields, in order: D gene, J gene, clone size, V gene, CDR3 DNA, CDR3 protein. D genes are given only for firm matches. Each size is how often the clone was seen (once, few, many) or a class if it is expanded.

D: TRBD1
J: TRBJ1-2
size: many
V: TRBV27
DNA: TGTGCCAGCGGTACAGTCCAGGGGGGGGCGGCGAGCTATGGCTACACCTTC
CDR3: CASGTVQGGAASYGYTF

D: NA
J: TRBJ1-2
size: many
V: TRBV28
DNA: TGTGCCAGCATTCGCGGGGGAGGGGAGGCTAACTATGGCTACACCTTC
CDR3: CASIRGGGEANYGYTF

D: NA
J: TRBJ2-6
size: many
V: TRBV7-9
DNA: TGTGCCAGCAGCTTAAGCAGGGCTGGGGCCAACGTCCTGACTTTC
CDR3: CASSLSRAGANVLTF

D: NA
J: TRBJ2-6
size: many
V: TRBV28
DNA: TGTGCCAGCACCAATCTTAGGGGCAGGGGTGGAGGGGCCAACGTCCTGACTTTC
CDR3: CASTNLRGRGGGANVLTF

D: NA
J: TRBJ1-1
size: many
V: TRBV7-9
DNA: TGTGCCAGCAGCTCCTGGACAGCGAACACTGAAGCTTTCTTT
CDR3: CASSSWTANTEAFF

D: TRBD2
J: TRBJ2-1
size: many
V: TRBV7-2
DNA: TGTGCCAGCAGCTTAGCTTCGGGACTTAGCGGGGGGGCCAGCAATGAGCAGTTCTTC
CDR3: CASSLASGLSGGASNEQFF

D: NA
J: TRBJ1-5
size: many
V: TRBV7-9
DNA: TGTGCCAGCAGCTCGGGACTGACCAATCAGCCCCAGCATTTT
CDR3: CASSSGLTNQPQHF

D: NA
J: TRBJ1-2
size: many
V: TRBV12-3/TRBV12-4
DNA: TGTGCCAGCAGTTTTGGCCACATCTATGGCTACACCTTC
CDR3: CASSFGHIYGYTF

D: TRBD2
J: TRBJ2-4
size: many
V: TRBV7-2
DNA: TGTGCCAGCAGCTTCGGGACTACCTTAGCCAAAAACATTCAGTACTTC
CDR3: CASSFGTTLAKNIQYF

D: NA
J: TRBJ2-2
size: many
V: TRBV19
DNA: TGTGCCAGTAGGATTAAGACAGCGATGAACACCGGGGAGCTGTTTTTT
CDR3: CASRIKTAMNTGELFF

D: NA
J: TRBJ1-1
size: many
V: TRBV18
DNA: TGTGCCAGCTCACTCGGACATACGAACACTGAAGCTTTCTTT
CDR3: CASSLGHTNTEAFF